Below, one TCR beta chain is given with its context. Sequencing was performed with immunoSEQ multiplex PCR; in TCRdb, only in-frame clones are kept and a portion is missing. The table includes 40,000 to 55,000 clones, roughly 90% detected once. The sample belongs to a study of neoadjuvant nivolumab and ipilimumab in lung cancer. Study overall: Nivolumab 3 mg/kg was given days 1, 15 and 29, plus ipilimumab 1 mg/kg day 1 in combination.

The V end lost 6 bases, the J end lost 2 bases, and 14 bases lay between the germline ends. CDR1 is SGHNT and CDR2 is YYREEE in the germline V gene (reference sequence). The CDR3 is 14 amino acids. The chain links TRBV5-4 to TRBJ1-1; D may be TRBD1 (6 bases). The sequence derives from an adult with non-small cell lung cancer. Some clones in this sample may be carry-over from other donors' samples. This sample comprised blood, obtained before neoadjuvant nivolumab, alone or with ipilimumab. CDR3 amino acids: CASKAGEANTEAFF. DNA of the CDR3: TGTGCCAGCAAGGCAGGGGAGGCCAACACTGAAGCTTTCTTT.